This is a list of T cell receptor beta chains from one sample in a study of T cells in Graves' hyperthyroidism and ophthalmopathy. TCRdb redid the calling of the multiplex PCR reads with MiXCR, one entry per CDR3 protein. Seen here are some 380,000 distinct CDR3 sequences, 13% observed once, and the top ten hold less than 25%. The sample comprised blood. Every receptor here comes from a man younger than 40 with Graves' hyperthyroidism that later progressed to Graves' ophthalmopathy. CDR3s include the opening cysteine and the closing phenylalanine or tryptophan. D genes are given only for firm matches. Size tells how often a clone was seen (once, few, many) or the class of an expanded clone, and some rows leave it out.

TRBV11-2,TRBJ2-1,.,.,TGTGCCAGCAGCTTAGTATCGGGATACACCTACAATGAGCAGTTCTTC,CASSLVSGYTYNEQFF
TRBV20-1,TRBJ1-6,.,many,TGCAGTGCTAGGCGGGGTCCGTATAATTCACCCCTCCACTTT,CSARRGPYNSPLHF
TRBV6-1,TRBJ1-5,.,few,TGTGCCAGCAGTGAAGTAACAGGTCGGGAGCCCCAGCATTTT,CASSEVTGREPQHF
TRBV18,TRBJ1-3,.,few,TGTGCCAGCTCACCACCGGGGCAGTACTCTGGAAACACCATATATTTT,CASSPPGQYSGNTIYF
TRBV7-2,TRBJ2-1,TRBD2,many,TGTGCCAGCAGCTTAGCTGTAGCGGGTGAGCAGTTCTTC,CASSLAVAGEQFF
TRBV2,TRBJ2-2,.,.,TGTGCCAGCAGTGAAAGGGCTCCAGGACAATCCCCCGGGGAGCTGTTTTTT,CASSERAPGQSPGELFF
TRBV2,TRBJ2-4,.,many,TGTGCCAGCAGTGGATTAGCCAAAAACATTCAGTACTTC,CASSGLAKNIQYF
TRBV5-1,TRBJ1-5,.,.,TGCGCCAGCAGCTTGGACAGGCCAGCCATTTATAGCAATCAGCCCCAGCATTTT,CASSLDRPAIYSNQPQHF
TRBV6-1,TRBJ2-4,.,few,TGTGCCAGCAGGATGACAAAAACCAAAAACATTCAGTACTTC,CASRMTKTKNIQYF
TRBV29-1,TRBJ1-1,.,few,TGCAGCGTTGATGCGTTCACTGAAGCTTTCTTT,CSVDAFTEAFF
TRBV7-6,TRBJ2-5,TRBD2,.,TGTGCCAGCAGCCTCAGACTAGCGGGGGACCTCCAAGAGACCCAGTACTTC,CASSLRLAGDLQETQYF
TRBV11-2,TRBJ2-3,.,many,TGTGCCAGCAGCCTAGGGGTTGGCAGAAGCACAGATACGCAGTATTTT,CASSLGVGRSTDTQYF
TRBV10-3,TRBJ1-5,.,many,TGTGCCATCAACAGGGAGGTCAATCAGCCCCAGCATTTT,CAINREVNQPQHF
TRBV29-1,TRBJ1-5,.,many,TGCAGCGTTGTGGGGATAGATAGCAATCAGCCCCAGCATTTT,CSVVGIDSNQPQHF
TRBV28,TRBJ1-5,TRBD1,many,TGTGCCAGCAGTTCGGGACAGGATAGCAATCAGCCCCAGCATTTT,CASSSGQDSNQPQHF
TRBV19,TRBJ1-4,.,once,TGTGCCAGTAGTTTCTACAAGCGGGACGGTAATGAAAAACTGTTTTTT,CASSFYKRDGNEKLFF
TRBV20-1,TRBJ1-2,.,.,TGCAGTGCTAGTGACGGGGGGGGCAGGAGCTACACCTTC,CSASDGGGRSYTF
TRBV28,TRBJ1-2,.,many,TGTGCCAGCAGTCCCCAGGGGAGAATTCATGGCTACACCTTC,CASSPQGRIHGYTF
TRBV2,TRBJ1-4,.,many,TGTGCCAGCACCGAGGGGCAGGGTAGGGAAAAACTGTTTTTT,CASTEGQGREKLFF
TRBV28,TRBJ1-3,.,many,TGTGCCAGCAGTGAGTCCTCTGGAAACACCATATATTTT,CASSESSGNTIYF
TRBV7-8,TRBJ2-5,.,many,TGTGCCAGCAGCATAGGACGGTCAACAGAGACCCAGTACTTC,CASSIGRSTETQYF
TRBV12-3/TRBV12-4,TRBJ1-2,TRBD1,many,TGTGCCAGCAGTTGGGGGACAGCCGTTTATGGCTACACCTTC,CASSWGTAVYGYTF
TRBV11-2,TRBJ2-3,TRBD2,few,TGTGCCAGCAGCTTAGTTGGGGGGGCGGGAGGTACGCAGTATTTT,CASSLVGGAGGTQYF
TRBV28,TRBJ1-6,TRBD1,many,TGTGCCAGCAGTCCGACAGGGGGGAGCTCCTATAATTCACCCCTCCACTTT,CASSPTGGSSYNSPLHF
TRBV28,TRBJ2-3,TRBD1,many,TGTGCCAGCAGTTTACACCGGGACAGCCTAATGGGGGATACGCAGTATTTT,CASSLHRDSLMGDTQYF
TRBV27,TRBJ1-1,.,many,TGTGCCAGCACTCGACCCGGGAGTAGCACTGAAGCTTTCTTT,CASTRPGSSTEAFF
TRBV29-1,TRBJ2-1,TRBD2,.,TGCAGCGTTCCAAGCGGGACTAGCGGGGGGGCCAGTGGCGAGCAGTTCTTC,CSVPSGTSGGASGEQFF
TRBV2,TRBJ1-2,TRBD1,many,TGTGCCAGCAGACCCGGACAGGGAGGCGGTGGCTACACCTTC,CASRPGQGGGGYTF
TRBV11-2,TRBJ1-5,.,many,TGTGCCAGCAGCGCCTACAATCAGCCCCAGCATTTT,CASSAYNQPQHF
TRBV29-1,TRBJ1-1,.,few,TGCAGCGTTGTGGGCGACACTGAAGCTTTCTTT,CSVVGDTEAFF
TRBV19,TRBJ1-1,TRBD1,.,TGTGCCAGTAGTTCAATGGGGACAGGGGGCACTGAAGCTTTCTTT,CASSSMGTGGTEAFF
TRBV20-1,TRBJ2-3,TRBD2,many,TGCAGTCCTCTAGCGGGGGGGCAGAGTAGCACAGATACGCAGTATTTT,CSPLAGGQSSTDTQYF
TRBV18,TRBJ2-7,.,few,TGTGCCAGCTCTTCCACACCGGACTCCTACGAGCAGTACTTC,CASSSTPDSYEQYF
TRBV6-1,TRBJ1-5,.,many,TGTGCCAGCAGTATAGGGGTAAGTAACCCCCAGCATTTT,CASSIGVSNPQHF
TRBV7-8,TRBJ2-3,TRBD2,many,TGTGCCAGCAGCTTTTTTGCGGGGGACACAGATACGCAGTATTTT,CASSFFAGDTDTQYF
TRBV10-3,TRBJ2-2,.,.,TGTGCCATCAGCCGGGACATGAACACCGGGGAGCTGTTTTTT,CAISRDMNTGELFF
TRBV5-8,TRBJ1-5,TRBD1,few,TGTGCCAGCAGCTTCACCGGACAGGGCCAATCGGCCCAGCATTTT,CASSFTGQGQSAQHF
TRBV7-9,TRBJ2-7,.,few,TGTGCCAGCAGCTCCGACAGGACCAACTCCTACGAGCAGTACTTC,CASSSDRTNSYEQYF